Listed here are 29 T cell receptor beta chains from one sample, sequenced in a study of blood T cell repertoires in COVID-19. Method: immunoSEQ multiplex PCR; TCRdb's copy keeps in-frame clones and lacks some. The sample includes approximately 270,000 clones, around 83% of them seen just once. Sequencing used peripheral blood. The receptors shown here come from a man older than 75 with acute or convalescent COVID-19.

The chain recombines TRBV6-6 with TRBJ1-5; maybe TRBD1 (5 bases). The CDR3 has 14 residues. The V end was cut by 6 bases, the J end by 4 bases, with 13 bases between. The germline V gene encodes CDR1 MNHNY and CDR2 SVGAGI (reference sequence). The DNA for the CDR3 is TGTGCCAGCAGCCAAGACAGAGCTAATCAGCCCCAGCATTTT. Translating gives CASSQDRANQPQHF.

This clone has a single count. The V and J genes are TRBV5-8 and TRBJ1-5, with a possible D match to TRBD1 (5 bases). The CDR3 totals 14 residues. Trimming pared 0 bases from V and 9 bases from J, leaving 13 bases between. Germline V gives CDR1 SGHTS, CDR2 YDEGEE. Written as DNA, the CDR3 is TGTGCCAGCAGCTTGGCCCCAGGACAATCGCCCCAGCATTTT. This sequence encodes CASSLAPGQSPQHF. The full variable domain, in which reference TRBV5-8 and TRBJ1-5 provide the parts outside the CDR3, is EAGVTQSPTHLIKTRGQQATLRCSPISGHTSVYWYQQALGLGLQFLLWYDEGEERNRGNFPPRFSGRQFPNYSSELNVNALELEDSALYLCASSLAPGQSPQHFGDGTRLSIL.

The V gene is TRBV7-6, the J gene TRBJ2-1; TRBD2 matches at 7 bases. The CDR3 runs to 16 residues. The junction had 7 bases not matched to a gene; V was cut back by 2 bases and J by 3 bases. The germline V gene encodes CDR1 SGHVS and CDR2 FNYEAQ. The CDR3 loop is CASSLSLADFYNEQFF. CDR3 nucleotide sequence: TGTGCCAGCAGCTTATCTCTAGCGGATTTCTACAATGAGCAGTTCTTC.

This chain's CDR3 is CASSQASLAGTYNEQFF. The CDR3 DNA reads as TGTGCCAGCAGCCAAGCGAGCCTAGCGGGGACCTACAATGAGCAGTTCTTC. The chain carries TRBV3-1 (or the pseudogene TRBV3-2) and TRBJ2-1, with 9 bases identical to TRBD2. There are 17 residues in the CDR3. J gave up 2 bases and V 1 base, and 6 bases lay outside the gene matches. Germline CDR1 LGHDT, CDR2 YNNKEL (reference sequence).

The chain combines TRBV4-2 with TRBJ2-1; possibly TRBD2 for D (7 bases). The CDR3 consists of 17 residues. Germline CDR1 and CDR2: LGHNA and YNFKEQ. Trimming removed 1 base from V and 0 bases from J, with 13 bases in between. This chain's CDR3 is CASSQGGGLSSYNEQFF. The CDR3 region has the DNA TGTGCCAGCAGCCAAGGGGGGGGCCTGAGCTCCTACAATGAGCAGTTCTTC.

The V and J genes are TRBV11-2 and TRBJ2-7, with 7 bases aligning to TRBD2. J was trimmed by 0 bases and V by 0 bases; bases with no gene match: 11. Looked up from germline, CDR1 is SGHAT and CDR2 is FQNNGV. This CDR3 contains 18 residues. The CDR3 sequence: CASSLELSLGGSSYEQYF. The CDR3 DNA sequence: TGTGCCAGCAGCTTAGAATTGAGTCTTGGCGGGAGCTCCTACGAGCAGTACTTC. Full variable domain (rest looked up from reference TRBV11-2 and TRBJ2-7): EAGVAQSPRYKIIEKRQSVAFWCNPISGHATLYWYQQILGQGPKLLIQFQNNGVVDDSQLPKDRFSAERLKGVDSTLKIQPAKLEDSAVYLCASSLELSLGGSSYEQYFGPGTRLTVT.

The CDR3: CASSSGGPGIKNIQYF. CDR3 DNA sequence: TGTGCCAGCAGTTCAGGAGGGCCCGGGATCAAAAACATTCAGTACTTC. This chain uses TRBV6-5 with TRBJ2-4; D is perhaps TRBD2 (6 bases). V lost 4 bases to trimming and J lost 3 bases, with 16 bases between them. Germline CDR1 reads MNHEY; CDR2 reads SVGAGI. The CDR3 length is 16 residues.

The chain joins TRBV6-5 to TRBJ2-7; tentative D call: TRBD2 (7 bases). V was trimmed by 2 bases and J by 4 bases, leaving 15 bases between them. The germline V gene encodes CDR1 MNHEY and CDR2 SVGAGI. The CDR3 consists of 15 residues. In DNA form, the CDR3 reads TGTGCCAGCAGTTACGGTCCGGGGGGCAGTTACGAGCAGTACTTC. Translation: CASSYGPGGSYEQYF.

This sequence joins TRBV6-5 and TRBJ2-7, with D unresolved. This CDR3 has 14 amino acids. Trimming pared 5 bases from V and 0 bases from J, leaving 11 bases between. Germline V gives CDR1 MNHEY, CDR2 SVGAGI. CDR3 in DNA: TGTGCCAGCAGTCCCCGGGTGAGCTCCTACGAGCAGTACTTC. This encodes CASSPRVSSYEQYF.

V usage is TRBV7-2 and J usage is TRBJ1-1; 10 bases fit TRBD1. This CDR3 region has 14 residues. Per the germline V gene, CDR1 is SGHTA and CDR2 is FQGNSA. The V gene end was trimmed by 3 bases and the J gene end by 5 bases; junction bases not matched to a gene: 3. The CDR3 reads CASSLGQGWTEAFF. The CDR3 bases are TGTGCCAGCAGCTTGGGACAGGGGTGGACTGAAGCTTTCTTT.

The V and J genes are TRBV9 and TRBJ1-2, with 11 bases that match TRBD1. V lost 4 bases, J lost 4 bases, and 6 bases stayed unmatched. This CDR3 contains 15 residues. Germline CDR1 and CDR2: SGDLS and YYNGEE. CDR3 sequence: CASSLGQGGLYGYTF. DNA of the CDR3: TGTGCCAGCAGCTTGGGACAGGGGGGGCTCTATGGCTACACCTTC. The full variable domain, its missing parts supplied by reference TRBV9 and TRBJ1-2, is DSGVTQTPKHLITATGQRVTLRCSPRSGDLSVYWYQQSLDQGLQFLIQYYNGEERAKGNILERFSAQQFPDLHSELNLSSLELGDSALYFCASSLGQGGLYGYTFGSGTRLTVV.

The CDR3 protein is CATSEEGPGETQYF. CDR3 coding DNA: TGTGCCACCAGTGAGGAGGGACCGGGGGAGACCCAGTACTTC. The chain combines TRBV24-1 with TRBJ2-5, with a weak D call TRBD2 (6 bases). The germline V gene has CDR1 KGHDR and CDR2 SFDVKD. Trimming cost V 4 bases and J 5 bases, with 13 bases left between them. The CDR3 extends over 14 amino acids.

V usage is TRBV10-3 and J usage is TRBJ1-2, with D uncertain. The CDR3 runs to 12 residues. The ends were cut back, 2 bases at V and 8 bases at J, with 9 bases in the middle. From germline, CDR1 is ENHRY and CDR2 SYGVKD. CDR3 region: CAISENGGGYTF. Written as DNA, the CDR3 is TGTGCCATCAGTGAGAACGGAGGCGGCTACACCTTC.

The table lists this clone with many counts. J is TRBJ1-5 and V is TRBV2; no clear D gene. The CDR3 totals 14 residues. Looked up from germline, CDR1 is SNHLY and CDR2 is FYNNEI. V was shortened by 2 bases and J by 7 bases, with 12 bases between the two germline ends. CDR3 nucleotide sequence: TGTGCCAGCAGTGAAAATAAGAGGGTCCAGCCCCAGCATTTT. It translates to CASSENKRVQPQHF.

This clone was counted only a few times. V usage is TRBV7-2 and J usage is TRBJ1-5, with 8 bases lining up with TRBD1. Germline trimming cut 1 base from V and 0 bases from J; bases unmatched to any gene: 8. This CDR3 is built from 18 residues. The V gene's germline CDR1 is SGHTA and CDR2 FQGNSA. The CDR3: CASSLGTGSLYSNQPQHF. The DNA of the CDR3 is TGTGCCAGCAGCTTAGGGACAGGGAGCCTATATAGCAATCAGCCCCAGCATTTT.

The chain employs TRBV7-2 and TRBJ2-7; tentatively, D is TRBD2 (5 bases). Trimming shortened V by 4 bases and J by 6 bases, and 13 bases separated the two germline ends. The germline V gene has CDR1 SGHTA and CDR2 FQGNSA. This CDR3 comprises 13 residues. In DNA, the CDR3 is TGTGCCAGCAGCTCGCGGGTCGTCAGCGAGCAGTACTTC. This translates into CASSSRVVSEQYF.

This clone turned up a few times. The CDR3 reads CASSHRQGTEAFF. The CDR3 region has the DNA TGTGCCAGCAGCCACAGACAGGGAACTGAAGCTTTCTTT. This chain joins TRBV11-3 and TRBJ1-1; 7 nucleotides agree with TRBD1. The CDR3 has 13 residues. CDR1 and CDR2 from the germline V gene are SGHNT and YENEEA. J lost 5 bases, V lost 5 bases, and 5 bases had no gene match.

This sequence joins TRBV7-9 and TRBJ2-7; perhaps TRBD2 as D (5 bases). The CDR3 runs to 14 residues. The germline CDR1 and CDR2 sequences are SEHNR and FQNEAQ (reference sequence). Trimming pared 2 bases from V and 1 base from J, leaving 9 bases between. In DNA form, the CDR3 reads TGTGCCAGCAGCTTACCTCGGGGTTCCTACGAGCAGTACTTC. Its protein is CASSLPRGSYEQYF.

V usage is TRBV2 and J usage is TRBJ1-1; 8 nucleotides align to TRBD1. The trim removed 8 bases at V and 4 bases at J, leaving 9 bases unmatched. The CDR3 is made up of 14 amino acids. The germline V gene has CDR1 SNHLY and CDR2 FYNNEI. This CDR3 is CASSREDRATEAFF. Written as DNA, the CDR3 is TGTGCCAGCTCGAGGGAGGACAGGGCCACTGAAGCTTTCTTT. The full variable domain, its missing parts supplied by reference TRBV2 and TRBJ1-1, is EPEVTQTPSHQVTQMGQEVILRCVPISNHLYFYWYRQILGQKVEFLVSFYNNEISEKSEIFDDQFSVERPDGSNFTLKIRSTKLEDSAMYFCASSREDRATEAFFGQGTRLTVV.

This clone has just one count. The chain carries TRBV7-2 and TRBJ1-6, with 10 nucleotides matching TRBD1. V lost 6 bases and J lost 1; bases outside the gene matches: 12. CDR1 is SGHTA and CDR2 is FQGNSA in the germline V gene. This CDR3 comprises 19 residues. CDR3 coding DNA: TGTGCCAGCAGGCCCACGGGACAGGGGCAGGGTTCCTATAATTCACCCCTCCACTTT. This codes for CASRPTGQGQGSYNSPLHF.

The J gene is TRBJ1-2, the V gene TRBV3-1 (or the pseudogene TRBV3-2), with D possibly TRBD1 on 6 matching bases. Trimming took 1 base from V and 4 from J, leaving 13 bases between them. The CDR3 extends over 15 amino acids. The V gene's germline CDR1 is LGHDT and CDR2 YNNKEL (reference sequence). CDR3 sequence: CASSQGRGGGYGYTF. The CDR3 DNA reads TGTGCCAGCAGCCAAGGCAGGGGCGGTGGCTATGGCTACACCTTC.

In this sample, this clone turned up a few times. The chain uses TRBV3-1 (or the pseudogene TRBV3-2) and TRBJ1-1; tentatively, D is TRBD1 (6 bases). Germline assignment: CDR1 LGHDT and CDR2 YNNKEL (reference sequence). This CDR3 comprises 14 residues. The V end was cut by 3 bases, the J end by 11 bases, with 19 bases between. The CDR3 is CASSQAGTGSGAFF. DNA of the CDR3: TGTGCCAGCAGCCAGGCCGGAACAGGGTCTGGCGCTTTCTTT.

This clone has just one count. The V and J genes are TRBV28 and TRBJ1-2, with 8 positions matching TRBD1. The V segment lost 6 bases and the J segment 6 bases; nucleotides outside the gene matches: 9. Germline CDR1 reads MDHEN; CDR2 reads SYDVKM. There are 14 residues in the CDR3. This chain's CDR3 is CASSRGQGADGYTF. CDR3 nucleotides: TGTGCCAGCAGCAGGGGCCAGGGGGCGGATGGCTACACCTTC.

The chain employs TRBV30 and TRBJ2-2, with 13 bases fitting TRBD2. CDR3 length equals 16 residues. Germline CDR1 reads GTSNPN; CDR2 reads SVGIG (reference sequence). Trimming at V came to 3 bases and at J to 7 bases, leaving 8 bases not matched to a gene. The CDR3 is CAWSLGLAGVIGELFF. The CDR3 region has the DNA TGTGCCTGGAGCCTAGGACTAGCGGGAGTGATCGGGGAGCTGTTTTTT.

The CDR3, as DNA: TGTGCCAGCAGCCTCGACATCGCGTCAAACTATGGCTACACCTTC. Protein product: CASSLDIASNYGYTF. The rearrangement links TRBV4-2 to TRBJ1-2; D is ambiguous. The CDR3 runs to 15 residues. The V gene's germline CDR1 is LGHNA and CDR2 YNFKEQ. V lost 4 bases to trimming and J lost 2 bases, with 14 bases between them.

This clone has a single count. This chain links TRBV7-8 with TRBJ2-7, with D perhaps matching TRBD1 (6 bases). V dropped 5 bases and J dropped 4 bases, with 9 bases sitting between them. Germline CDR1 reads SGHVS; CDR2 reads FQNEAQ. CDR3 length: 12 amino acids. The chain's CDR3 is CASSQDRYEQYF. The CDR3 nucleotides read TGTGCCAGCAGCCAAGACAGGTACGAGCAGTACTTC. The whole variable domain, filled in from reference TRBV7-8 and TRBJ2-7, reads GAGVSQSPRYKVAKRGQDVALRCDPISGHVSLFWYQQALGQGPEFLTYFQNEAQLDKSGLPSDRFFAERPEGSVSTLKIQRTQQEDSAVYLCASSQDRYEQYFGPGTRLTVT.

The chain combines TRBV28 with TRBJ1-2; 7 bases match TRBD1. Germline values: CDR1 MDHEN, CDR2 SYDVKM. The CDR3 sequence is 15 residues long. With 0 bases clipped from V and 8 bases from J, the junction kept 9 bases outside the gene matches. Here the CDR3 reads CASSLWNRGLEGYTF. The DNA of the CDR3 is TGTGCCAGCAGTTTATGGAACAGGGGCTTAGAAGGCTACACCTTC.

This sequence joins TRBV5-4 and TRBJ2-1; 11 bases agree with TRBD1. Germline CDR1 and CDR2: SGHNT and YYREEE (reference sequence). Unmatched junction bases numbered 13, after V lost 7 bases and J lost 7 bases. This CDR3 contains 16 residues. CDR3 sequence reads: CASSKAGTGGYNEQFF. The CDR3 DNA reads as TGTGCCAGCTCCAAGGCCGGGACAGGGGGTTATAATGAGCAGTTCTTC.

This chain joins TRBV10-3 and TRBJ1-2; TRBD1 agrees at 9 bases. The germline gives CDR1 ENHRY, CDR2 SYGVKD. The CDR3 runs to 17 residues. V lost 4 bases and J lost 2; bases outside the gene matches: 11. The CDR3 DNA reads TGTGCCATCAGTGTTTGGGACAGGGATCCGGGGAACTATGGCTACACCTTC. Amino acid sequence: CAISVWDRDPGNYGYTF.